This T cell receptor (beta chain) was found in a study of T cells in localized non-small cell lung cancer. Points from the study as a whole: Uninvolved adjacent lung had more T cell clonality than any other tissue, topping tumor. Among the top 100 tumor clones, a median around 57 appeared in adjacent lung.

Per germline, CDR1 ENHRY and CDR2 SYGVKD. The V end was cut by 0 bases, the J end by 1 base, with 15 bases between. CDR3 length: 17 amino acids. Produced via immunoSEQ multiplex PCR; TCRdb's table is partial and in-frame only. The top ten clones hold about 6.6% of a sample with roughly 2,300 clones, around 38% of them seen once. By sample fraction, this clone is medium-sized. Its antigen is not identified. The clonotype comes from a female donor of 60 years or more with stage I lung adenocarcinoma. The V and J genes are TRBV10-3 and TRBJ1-2; D is uncertain. Source: lung tumor tissue, taken before any cancer treatment. The CDR3 here is CAISESTSDNDNYGYTF. As DNA, the CDR3 is TGTGCCATCAGTGAGTCGACTTCTGACAATGATAACTATGGCTACACCTTC.